This TCR beta chain was retrieved from a study of response to subunit inactivated influenza vaccine. This clonotype came up many times. From the RT-PCR reads, TCRdb called clonotypes with MiXCR, one entry per CDR3 protein. Of 500,000 to 600,000 distinct CDR3 sequences in the sample, 7.5% to 8.5% are singletons; the top ten hold under 15%. V was clipped by 0 bases and J by 1 base, with 12 bases between them. This CDR3 is 16 amino acids long. Germline V gene sequence: CDR1 LGHDT, CDR2 YNNKEL (reference sequence). The TCR comes from a man aged 50-75 years who received an inactivated influenza vaccine. Sample: PBMCs from blood, taken around 25 months after vaccination. The V and J genes are TRBV3-1 and TRBJ1-2; D is perhaps TRBD1 (5 bases). The CDR3 reads CASSQDLLGVNYGYTF. Written as DNA, the CDR3 is TGTGCCAGCAGCCAAGATCTGCTAGGGGTTAACTATGGCTACACCTTC.